The rows below give T cell receptor beta chains drawn from one sample of a study of early T cells in non-severe SARS-CoV-2 infection. One entry per CDR3 protein results from TCRdb running MiXCR on the 5' RACE reads. Of roughly 50,000 distinct CDR3 sequences in the sample, 6.5% to 9.5% were seen once. The sequenced sample consisted of whole blood. The receptors come from an adult who was a healthcare worker with PCR-confirmed SARS-CoV-2 infection or an uninfected control (not recorded which). Both conserved end residues are part of each CDR3. A D gene is named only where the DNA matches it firmly. Size is stated for part of the rows, as once, few or many counts, or as a class when the clone is expanded.

many NA TRBJ1-1 TRBV20-1 TGCAGTGCTAGTGGGAGAGCGAACACTGAAGCTTTCTTT CSASGRANTEAFF
many NA TRBJ1-1 TRBV29-1 TGCAGCGTTGGAAGGTGGAACACTGAAGCTTTCTTT CSVGRWNTEAFF
NA TRBD1 TRBJ2-7 TRBV11-2 TGTGCCAGCAGCTACTACCGGGACAGGGCCTACGAGCAGTACTTC CASSYYRDRAYEQYF
few NA TRBJ2-1 TRBV10-1 TGCGCCAGCAGTCTCAACGGTGAGCAGTTCTTC CASSLNGEQFF
many NA TRBJ2-7 TRBV30 TGTGCCTGGAGTGTCACAGCTTACGAGCAGTACTTC CAWSVTAYEQYF
NA NA TRBJ1-5 TRBV19 TGTGCCAGTAGTATAGATCTAGACAGTAGCAATCAGCCCCAGCATTTT CASSIDLDSSNQPQHF
many NA TRBJ1-4 TRBV27 TGTGCCAGCAGTTCGTCAGGGAAGGGGGAAGAAAAACTGTTTTTT CASSSSGKGEEKLFF
few NA TRBJ1-1 TRBV6-2/TRBV6-3 TGTGCCAGCAGCGGGGTAGGGGAAACAACTGAAGCTTTCTTT CASSGVGETTEAFF
many NA TRBJ1-6 TRBV7-2 TGTGCCAGCAGCTTAGTTAAAGGGGGAAGTTCACCCCTCCACTTT CASSLVKGGSSPLHF
many NA TRBJ2-4 TRBV10-3 TGTGCCATCAGTGAGTCTTCGGCTCAAAACATTCAGTACTTC CAISESSAQNIQYF
many NA TRBJ2-7 TRBV28 TGTGCCAGCAGTTCGACCTACGAGCAGTACTTC CASSSTYEQYF
few NA TRBJ1-1 TRBV20-1 TGCAGTGCTAGAGAGGCCGGGAACACTGAAGCTTTCTTT CSAREAGNTEAFF
many NA TRBJ1-2 TRBV7-2 TGTGCCAGCAGCTTAGAAACGGTGGGCTATGGCTACACCTTC CASSLETVGYGYTF
many NA TRBJ1-2 TRBV20-1 TGCAGTGCTAGAGCGAGGACAGCTAGCAATGGCTACACCTTC CSARARTASNGYTF
NA NA TRBJ2-7 TRBV27 TGTGCCAGCAGTCCCCAGGGTCTGGGCGAGCAGTACTTC CASSPQGLGEQYF
many NA TRBJ2-3 TRBV2 TGTGCCAGCAGTCTTGCAGATACGCAGTATTTT CASSLADTQYF
NA NA TRBJ1-1 TRBV7-9 TGTGCCAGCAGCTTAGGCCTTGGAGAATACAATGAAGCTTTCTTT CASSLGLGEYNEAFF
NA NA TRBJ2-6 TRBV28 TGTGCCAGCAGTTTTAGACAGGGACTCAAATCTGGGGCCAACGTCCTGACTTTC CASSFRQGLKSGANVLTF
few NA TRBJ1-2 TRBV25-1 TGTGCCAGCAGTGTACAGGGAGCCTATGGCTACACCTTC CASSVQGAYGYTF
many NA TRBJ2-1 TRBV6-1 TGTGCCAGCAGTGAAAGAAAGGGGATAAAAAATGAGCAGTTCTTC CASSERKGIKNEQFF
NA NA TRBJ2-6 TRBV2 TGTGCCAGCAGTGAACTGCTCTCTGGGGCCAACGTCCTGACTTTC CASSELLSGANVLTF
many NA TRBJ1-2 TRBV5-4 TGTGCCAGCAGCTCGGGGGCTTATGGCTACACCTTC CASSSGAYGYTF
many NA TRBJ2-2 TRBV20-1 TGCAGTGTTGAGGGAGCCGGCGGGGAGCTGTTTTTT CSVEGAGGELFF
NA TRBD1 TRBJ1-1 TRBV12-5 TGTGCTAGTGGTTTGACAGGGGACACTGAAGCTTTCTTT CASGLTGDTEAFF
many NA TRBJ1-4 TRBV25-1 TGTGCCAGCAAGGGGACGACCGCGGAAAAACTGTTTTTT CASKGTTAEKLFF
many TRBD2 TRBJ2-3 TRBV3-1 TGTGCCAGCAGCCAAGCGGGGGGGAGCACAGATACGCAGTATTTT CASSQAGGSTDTQYF
many NA TRBJ1-1 TRBV20-1 TGCAGTGCCCGCCCAAATCGGGGGGCCACTGAAGCTTTCTTT CSARPNRGATEAFF
many NA TRBJ1-4 TRBV12-3/TRBV12-4 TGTGCCAGCAGTTTTAGGGGGGACGGGGAAAAACTGTTTTTT CASSFRGDGEKLFF
few TRBD1 TRBJ2-5 TRBV18 TGTGCCAGCTCACAAGGACAGGGCCAAGAGACCCAGTACTTC CASSQGQGQETQYF
many NA TRBJ2-3 TRBV12-3/TRBV12-4 TGTGCCAGCGGGGGACCGGTCATGACAGATACGCAGTATTTT CASGGPVMTDTQYF